This T cell receptor beta chain was identified during a study of cytomegalovirus exposure and HLA in healthy donors. This CDR3 contains 13 residues. The germline CDR1 and CDR2 sequences are PRHDT and FYEKMQ (reference sequence). The V segment lost 5 bases and the J segment 4 bases; nucleotides outside the gene matches: 5. Regarding this clone: The antigen remains undetermined. This sample also contains other DNA sequences that code for the same CDR3.

Researchers ran the PCR with 60 Vbeta and 13 Jbeta primers. Clones were sequenced by immunoSEQ multiplex PCR, and TCRdb holds only the in-frame ones, with some missing. The sample carries under 150,000 clones, about 82% recorded once. General study findings and limits: Looking again later, the authors saw that most CMV-associated TCR beta chains seemed HLA-restricted. Researchers counted approximately 160 TCR beta chains as cytomegalovirus-associated. Only CMV serostatus was available as immune exposure information. Reported results showed that the classifier diagnosed cytomegalovirus status with high specificity and sensitivity.

The clonotype was recovered from a man aged 30 to 45 in good health and CMV-seronegative. The rearrangement joins TRBV13 to TRBJ2-7, with 7 bases lining up with TRBD1. The sample comprised PBMCs. CDR3 DNA sequence: TGTGCCAGCAGCCCCCCAGGGGGTTACGAGCAGTACTTC. Protein: CASSPPGGYEQYF.